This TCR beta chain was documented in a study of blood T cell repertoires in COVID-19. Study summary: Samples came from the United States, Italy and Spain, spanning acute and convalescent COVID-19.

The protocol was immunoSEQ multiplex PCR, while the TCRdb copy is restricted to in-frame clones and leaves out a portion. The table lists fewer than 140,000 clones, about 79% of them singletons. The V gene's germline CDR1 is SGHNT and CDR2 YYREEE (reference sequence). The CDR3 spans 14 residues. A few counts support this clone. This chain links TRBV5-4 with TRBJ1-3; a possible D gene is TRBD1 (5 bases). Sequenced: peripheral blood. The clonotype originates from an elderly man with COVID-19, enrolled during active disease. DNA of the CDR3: TGTGCGGGCAGCTCCCAGGGTGCCGGAAACACCATATATTTT. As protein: CAGSSQGAGNTIYF.